This T cell receptor beta chain originates from a study of identical twins. Study-level points and caveats: Models underestimated TCR alpha sharing (out-of-frame) in monozygotic twins.

The germline CDR1 and CDR2 sequences are SGHRS and YFSETQ. After removal of 4 bases from V and 8 bases from J, the junction contained 15 bases not matched to a gene. This CDR3 spans 16 amino acids. Ten or more counts support this clonotype. Its specificity is not known. TCRdb re-called the 5' RACE reads with MiXCR, one entry per CDR3 protein. The data show around 490,000 distinct CDR3 sequences, around an eighth seen once. The sample also formed part of further work on yellow fever vaccine responses in identical twins.

The J gene is TRBJ2-1, the V gene TRBV5-1; TRBD2 matches 7 bases. The sequencing sample was made of CD4+ T cells sorted from blood. The source of this sequence is a woman between 18 and 29 years old in good health. The CDR3 here is CASSPGTTSWFYEQFF. The CDR3 region has the DNA TGCGCCAGCAGCCCCGGGACGACTAGCTGGTTCTATGAGCAGTTCTTC.